This T cell receptor beta chain was recorded in a study of blood T cell repertoires in COVID-19. Background on the study: COVID-19 samples, acute and convalescent, were from the United States, Italy and Spain. The cDNA or gDNA used as material had been derived from T cells, B-cell-depleted T cells, or PBMCs.

Original methodology: From reference gene primer amplification, estimates of nucleated cell counts were derived. Produced via immunoSEQ multiplex PCR; TCRdb's table is partial and in-frame only. D and trimming come from the DNA, and the V and J calls and clone size come from that table. The repertoire has some 170,000 clones, under 90% of them found once; the top ten carry roughly a fifth. V dropped 5 bases and J dropped 1 base, with 11 bases sitting between them. Germline V lookup: CDR1 LNHDA, CDR2 SQIVND (reference sequence). The CDR3 runs to 15 residues. Input material: peripheral blood. The clonotype comes from a woman of 80 years or more with acute or convalescent COVID-19. This sequence joins TRBV19 and TRBJ2-2; the D gene is possibly TRBD1 (6 bases). CDR3 nucleotides: TGTGCCAGTAGTCCAAAGACAGGGAACACCGGGGAGCTGTTTTTT. Protein: CASSPKTGNTGELFF.